This note documents a single TCR beta chain sequence. These data originate in a study of blood T cell repertoires in COVID-19. Clones were read by immunoSEQ multiplex PCR, and TCRdb kept only the in-frame ones, dropping some. The sample includes almost 30,000 clones, around 89% of them seen just once. Sequencing was performed on peripheral blood. The clonotype originates from a human donor in a cohort sampled during active COVID-19.

CDR3 sequence (DNA): TGTGCCACCAGCAGTAACAGGGCTGGGGCCAACGTCCTGACTTTC. As protein: CATSSNRAGANVLTF. The rearrangement uses TRBV15 and TRBJ2-6, with a weak D call TRBD1 (6 bases). Germline CDR1 reads LNHNV; CDR2 reads YYDKDF (reference sequence). The germline V and J ends were trimmed by 3 bases and 2 bases, with 8 bases remaining between them. This CDR3 region has 15 residues.